The 22 T cell receptor beta chains presented below share a single source sample, sequenced in a study of T cell repertoires in aging, cancer and after chemotherapy. Rearranged V-D-J TRB sequences were amplified with a mixed TRB-A/B primer pool. TCRdb called the multiplex PCR reads again in MiXCR, with one record for every CDR3 protein. The sample has 2,000 to 2,500 distinct CDR3 sequences, less than 20% seen once. Peripheral blood genomic DNA, not sorted cells or RNA, was the template. The sequenced sample was blood. These receptor sequences come from a human donor with a solid tumor.

The gene calls are TRBV4-3 and TRBJ2-7; 10 bases align to TRBD2. With 8 bases clipped from V and 5 bases from J, the junction kept 12 bases outside the gene matches. Germline V CDR1 and CDR2: LGHNA, YSLEER. The CDR3 runs 15 residues. The CDR3 sequence: CASSILAGRGNEQYF. DNA of the CDR3: TGCGCCAGCTCCATACTAGCGGGGCGCGGCAACGAGCAGTACTTC.

This clonotype was seen more than once but under ten times. The rearrangement joins TRBV20-1 to TRBJ2-5; 12 bases are a match to TRBD2. Losses at the gene ends were 3 bases for V and 4 bases for J; bases not matched to a gene: 21. The V gene's germline CDR1 is DFQATT and CDR2 SNEGSKA (reference sequence). The CDR3 contains 20 residues. The CDR3, as DNA: TGCAGTGCTAGGAAACTTGGGGCTAGCGGGGGGGCGGGGTCCCCAGAGACCCAGTACTTC. Its translation: CSARKLGASGGAGSPETQYF.

This clonotype is categorized as large (0.1 to 1%). The chain is built from TRBV30 and TRBJ2-2, with D possibly matching TRBD1 (6 bases). The CDR3 loop spans 16 amino acids. The ends were cut back, 0 bases at V and 1 base at J, with 12 bases in the middle. The germline CDR1 and CDR2 sequences are GTSNPN and SVGIG (reference sequence). CDR3 sequence (DNA): TGTGCCTGGAGTGTACGGGGCAGGGGGAACACCGGGGAGCTGTTTTTT. It yields the protein CAWSVRGRGNTGELFF.

The chain joins TRBV6-5 to TRBJ2-5; 15 bases match TRBD2. From germline, CDR1 is MNHEY and CDR2 SVGAGI. The CDR3 is made up of 17 amino acids. Germline trimming cut 8 bases from V and 2 bases from J; bases unmatched to any gene: 9. CDR3 DNA sequence: TGTGCCAGCTTGTCCGGGACTAGCGGGGGGCCACAAGAGACCCAGTACTTC. Translation: CASLSGTSGGPQETQYF.

This clonotype is termed medium-sized. The chain is built from TRBV24-1 and TRBJ2-1; weak D call: TRBD1 (6 bases). The CDR3 length is 13 residues. The V end was cut by 9 bases, the J end by 0 bases, with 8 bases between. CDR1 and CDR2 (germline): KGHDR, SFDVKD. This CDR3 reads CATSDSSYNEQFF. In DNA form, the CDR3 reads TGTGCCACCTCGGACAGCTCCTACAATGAGCAGTTCTTC.

By share, this clonotype ranks as large. The chain uses TRBV19 and TRBJ1-2; possible D gene TRBD1, 5 bases. The germline V gene has CDR1 LNHDA and CDR2 SQIVND (reference sequence). V lost 2 bases and J lost 2, with 9 bases in between. The CDR3 sequence is 14 residues long. Here the CDR3 reads CASSITGRNYGYTF. In DNA, the CDR3 is TGTGCCAGTAGTATAACAGGCAGAAACTATGGCTACACCTTC.

By sample fraction, this clonotype is medium-sized. The chain recombines TRBV5-6 with TRBJ2-7, with D perhaps being TRBD1 or TRBD2 (5 bases each). The V end lost 2 bases, the J end lost 4 bases, and 16 bases lay between the germline ends. CDR3 size: 15 residues. In germline, CDR1 is SGHDT, CDR2 YYEEEE. DNA of the CDR3: TGTGCCAGCAGCTTAGGGGACCTTCCGAGGTACGAGCAGTACGTC. It codes for CASSLGDLPRYEQYV.

Judged by abundance, this clonotype is medium-sized (0.01 to 0.1%). J is TRBJ1-1 and V is TRBV20-1; no definite D call. Trimming removed 2 bases from V and 1 base from J, with 8 bases in between. The CDR3 has 13 amino acids. Germline V gene data show CDR1 as DFQATT and CDR2 as SNEGSKA (reference sequence). The CDR3 loop is CSARRATNTEAFF. The CDR3 DNA sequence: TGCAGTGCTAGAAGGGCGACGAACACTGAAGCTTTCTTT.

The chain couples TRBV7-2 to TRBJ2-5, with 10 bases that match TRBD2. There are 16 residues in the CDR3. J lost 5 bases, V lost 5 bases, and 11 bases had no gene match. Germline assignment: CDR1 SGHTA and CDR2 FQGNSA. The CDR3 sequence: CASSRGVGLARETQYF. The CDR3 DNA sequence: TGTGCCAGCAGCCGAGGTGTGGGACTAGCGAGGGAGACCCAGTACTTC.

By sample share, this clonotype is medium-sized (0.01 to 0.1%). The chain is built from TRBV13 and TRBJ1-2, with TRBD1 matching over 8 bases. The CDR3 length is 16 residues. J was trimmed by 1 base and V by 3 bases; bases with no gene match: 7. CDR1 PRHDT and CDR2 FYEKMQ come from the germline V gene (reference sequence). The CDR3 DNA sequence: TGTGCCAGCAGCTTTGCGGGACAGGCTCTTAACTATGGCTACACCTTC. This translates into CASSFAGQALNYGYTF.

This clonotype is categorized as medium-sized (0.01 to 0.1%). The chain is built from TRBV11-2 and TRBJ2-1; no firm D call. The CDR3 spans 13 residues. Trimming cost V 2 bases and J 7 bases, with 9 bases left between them. The germline CDR1 and CDR2 sequences are SGHAT and FQNNGV. The CDR3 is CASSLTLGNEQFF. The CDR3 DNA is TGTGCCAGCAGCTTAACCCTAGGAAATGAGCAGTTCTTC.

By frequency in the sample, this clonotype is medium-sized. This chain joins TRBV18 and TRBJ2-3, with a tentative D call TRBD2 (7 bases). The CDR3 totals 13 residues. CDR1 is KGHSH, CDR2 LQKENI, per germline. Trimming pared 3 bases from V and 9 bases from J, leaving 13 bases between. The CDR3 sequence is CASSPDGGLTQYF. CDR3 nucleotides: TGTGCCAGCTCACCCGACGGGGGGCTAACGCAGTATTTT.

This clonotype was counted a few times. This CDR3 reads CASSQDLRRTTEAFF. In nucleotides, the CDR3 is TGTGCCAGCAGCCAAGATCTTAGGAGGACCACTGAAGCTTTCTTT. The gene calls are TRBV14 and TRBJ1-1; D is unresolved. This CDR3 contains 15 residues. Germline CDR1 is SGHDN and CDR2 is FVKESK. The V end was cut by 0 bases, the J end by 4 bases, with 12 bases between.

This clonotype is judged medium-sized. The chain employs TRBV7-9 and TRBJ2-5; D is tentatively TRBD1 or TRBD2 (6 bases each). Trimming took off 1 base at V and 5 bases at J, with 17 bases between the two ends. This CDR3 region has 16 residues. Germline values: CDR1 SEHNR, CDR2 FQNEAQ (reference sequence). CDR3 nucleotide sequence: TGTGCCAGCAGCTTAGAGGGGGGACTCAGCCGCGAGACCCAGTACTTC. Translating it yields CASSLEGGLSRETQYF.

This clonotype qualifies as medium-sized. V usage is TRBV6-5 and J usage is TRBJ2-3; D might be TRBD1 (5 bases). V was clipped by 2 bases and J by 3 bases, with 15 bases between them. CDR3 size: 16 residues. The germline CDR1 and CDR2 sequences are MNHEY and SVGAGI. The CDR3 DNA follows: TGTGCCAGCAGTTACGAAAGTAGGGGCGCAACAGATACGCAGTATTTT. This codes for CASSYESRGATDTQYF.

Concerning this clonotype: Its ends do not fully match the called genes, so a read error is possible. This chain uses TRBV12-3 or TRBV12-4 with TRBJ2-1, with TRBD1 identical over 9 bases. The CDR3 totals 10 residues. CDR3 coding DNA: TGTGCCAGCAGCCGGACAGGGGATGCCTTC. Protein: CASSRTGDAF.

This chain connects TRBV7-2 to TRBJ2-1; 14 bases are shared with TRBD2. The CDR3 is 15 amino acids. V was pared by 5 bases and J by 7 bases, with 4 bases of the junction left unmatched. Germline V gives CDR1 SGHTA, CDR2 FQGNSA. The CDR3 DNA reads TGTGCCAGCAGCGGAGGACTAGCGGGAGGAAATGAGCAGTTCTTC. It is translated as CASSGGLAGGNEQFF.

The sample holds a few counts of this clonotype. This chain connects TRBV7-9 to TRBJ1-1; no definite D call. This CDR3 is 15 amino acids long. Trimming took 5 bases from V and 2 from J, leaving 15 bases between them. Germline V lookup: CDR1 SEHNR, CDR2 FQNEAQ (reference sequence). The DNA of the CDR3 is TGTGCCAGCAGCCCCGGGCGGGAGATAAACACTGAAGCTTTCTTT. It codes for CASSPGREINTEAFF.

Within the sample, this clonotype is large. The chain recombines TRBV6-5 with TRBJ1-2; D gene unclear. The CDR3 is made up of 12 amino acids. The germline V and J ends were trimmed by 4 bases and 8 bases, with 11 bases remaining between them. Germline CDR1 MNHEY, CDR2 SVGAGI. CDR3 residues: CASSSTVRGYTF. CDR3 DNA sequence: TGTGCCAGCAGTTCCACCGTTCGAGGCTACACCTTC.

The CDR3 nucleotides are TGTGCCACCAGCAGAGACAGGGACAATCAGCCCCAGCATTTT. It specifies CATSRDRDNQPQHF. The chain combines TRBV15 with TRBJ1-5; a possible D gene is TRBD1 (5 bases). CDR3 length equals 14 residues. Germline CDR1 reads LNHNV; CDR2 reads YYDKDF (reference sequence). Trimming removed 0 bases from V and 3 bases from J, with 6 bases in between.

This chain uses TRBV12-5 with TRBJ2-3; D is possibly TRBD2 (5 bases). Germline values: CDR1 LGHNT, CDR2 FRNRAP. V lost 0 bases to trimming and J lost 5 bases, with 12 bases between them. This CDR3 has 15 residues. Written as DNA, the CDR3 is TGTGCTAGTGGTTTGGTAGTGAACGGAGGAGATACGCAGTATTTT. The encoded protein is CASGLVVNGGDTQYF.

Points on this clonotype: A much larger clone differs by one base, so this may be a read error. The genes are TRBV5-5 and TRBJ2-6, with D perhaps TRBD2 (7 bases). Germline V gives CDR1 SGHKS, CDR2 YYEKEE (reference sequence). The CDR3 extends over 15 amino acids. The chain's CDR3 is CASSLFTGRAGVLTF. The DNA for the CDR3 is TGCGCCAGCAGCTTGTTTACAGGGAGGGCGGGCGTCCTGACTTTC.